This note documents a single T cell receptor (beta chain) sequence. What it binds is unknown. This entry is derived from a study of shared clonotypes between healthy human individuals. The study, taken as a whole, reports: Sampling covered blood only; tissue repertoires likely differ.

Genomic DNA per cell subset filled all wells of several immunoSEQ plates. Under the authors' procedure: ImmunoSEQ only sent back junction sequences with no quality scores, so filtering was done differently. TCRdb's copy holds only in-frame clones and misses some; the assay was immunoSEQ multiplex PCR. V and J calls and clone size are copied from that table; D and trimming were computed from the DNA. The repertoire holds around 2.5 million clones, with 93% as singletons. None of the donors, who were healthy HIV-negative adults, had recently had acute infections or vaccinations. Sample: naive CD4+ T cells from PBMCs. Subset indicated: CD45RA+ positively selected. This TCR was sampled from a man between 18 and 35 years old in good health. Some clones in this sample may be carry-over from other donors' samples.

The CDR3 DNA reads as TGTGCCAGCAGCCTGGGGGGGGCGGACACCTACGAGCAGTACTTC. This translates into CASSLGGADTYEQYF. The chain has TRBV28 and TRBJ2-7; D possibly corresponds to TRBD2 (7 bases). CDR1 MDHEN and CDR2 SYDVKM come from the germline V gene. The V and J ends lost 6 bases and 2 bases respectively, with 17 bases between them. The CDR3 has 15 amino acids. Looking up the rest from reference TRBV28 and TRBJ2-7 gives the full variable domain: DVKVTQSSRYLVKRTGEKVFLECVQDMDHENMFWYRQDPGLGLRLIYFSYDVKMKEKGDIPEGYSVSREKKERFSLILESASTNQTSMYLCASSLGGADTYEQYFGPGTRLTVT.